These 16 T cell receptor beta chains were sequenced from one sample in a study of blood T cell repertoires in COVID-19. Using immunoSEQ multiplex PCR, the repertoire was profiled, and TCRdb retains in-frame clones only, with some absent. The sample contains some 110,000 clones, 75% to 90% of which appear only once. What was sequenced was peripheral blood. Receptors originate from a man in his sixties with acute or convalescent COVID-19.

This CDR3 is CASSAEVREQFF. The CDR3 region has the DNA TGCGCCAGCAGTGCGGAGGTGCGGGAGCAGTTCTTC. The V gene is TRBV10-2, the J gene TRBJ2-1, with D perhaps matching TRBD2 (5 bases). This CDR3 is built from 12 residues. Germline CDR1 is WSHSY and CDR2 is SAAADI. V was trimmed by 4 bases and J by 10 bases, leaving 11 bases between them.

This sequence joins TRBV6-2 or TRBV6-3 and TRBJ1-4; 7 nucleotides line up with TRBD1. The length of the CDR3 is 13 residues. V shed 5 bases and J 7 bases; nucleotides not matched to a gene: 4. Germline CDR1 is MNHEY and CDR2 is SVGEGT. The CDR3 sequence is CASSRTGAEKLFF. The DNA for the CDR3 is TGTGCCAGCAGTCGGACAGGCGCTGAAAAACTGTTTTTT.

The chain carries TRBV29-1 and TRBJ2-6, with D perhaps matching TRBD1 (5 bases). V lost 7 bases, J lost 3 bases, and 10 bases lay in between. Germline CDR1 SQVTM, CDR2 ANQGSEA. CDR3 length: 13 amino acids. The CDR3 DNA follows: TGCAGCGCCAGGGTAGATGGGGCCAACGTCCTGACTTTC. It translates to CSARVDGANVLTF. Supplemented by reference TRBV29-1 and TRBJ2-6, the full variable domain reads SAVISQKPSRDICQRGTSLTIQCQVDSQVTMMFWYRQQPGQSLTLIATANQGSEATYESGFVIDKFPISRPNLTFSTLTVSNMSPEDSSIYLCSARVDGANVLTFGAGSRLTVL.

V and J are TRBV5-8 and TRBJ1-1, with D tentatively TRBD1 (5 bases). Between the trimmed V and J ends, which lost 1 base and 5 bases, there was a span of 12 bases. CDR3 length equals 14 residues. Germline CDR1 is SGHTS and CDR2 is YDEGEE. The CDR3 DNA follows: TGTGCCAGCAGCTTGCGACTAGGGGTGACTGAAGCTTTCTTT. This codes for CASSLRLGVTEAFF.

This clone occurred once. The chain links TRBV7-8 to TRBJ2-7, with TRBD2 identical over 9 bases. V dropped 2 bases and J dropped 4; count of bases not matched to a gene: 6. The CDR3 totals 15 residues. Germline values: CDR1 SGHVS, CDR2 FQNEAQ. The CDR3 loop is CASSLLSGSRYEQYF. The CDR3 bases are TGTGCCAGCAGCTTACTTAGCGGGAGTAGGTACGAGCAGTACTTC. Drawing the rest from reference TRBV7-8 and TRBJ2-7, the complete variable domain is GAGVSQSPRYKVAKRGQDVALRCDPISGHVSLFWYQQALGQGPEFLTYFQNEAQLDKSGLPSDRFFAERPEGSVSTLKIQRTQQEDSAVYLCASSLLSGSRYEQYFGPGTRLTVT.

This clone was observed a single time. The chain carries TRBV23-1 and TRBJ1-1, with D perhaps matching TRBD1 (6 bases). TRBV23-1 is known as an ORF, though its function is uncertain. V lost 8 bases, J lost 0 bases, and 22 bases lay in between. The CDR3 is 17 amino acids. This chain's CDR3 is CASGERRGGGLNTEAFF. DNA of the CDR3: TGCGCCAGCGGCGAACGAAGGGGGGGCGGATTGAACACTGAAGCTTTCTTT.

V and J are TRBV5-4 and TRBJ1-1; D not certain. The CDR3 is 14 residues long. Trimming pared 4 bases from V and 3 bases from J, leaving 13 bases between. Germline CDR1 reads SGHNT; CDR2 reads YYREEE (reference sequence). DNA of the CDR3: TGTGCCAGCAGCGATACAGACCCATACACTGAAGCTTTCTTT. Translating it yields CASSDTDPYTEAFF.

This clone was detected only once. V is TRBV20-1 and J is TRBJ1-4, with a possible D match to TRBD1 (5 bases). Trimming pared 6 bases from V and 8 bases from J, leaving 16 bases between. Per the germline V gene, CDR1 is DFQATT and CDR2 is SNEGSKA (reference sequence). The CDR3 runs to 13 residues. In DNA form, the CDR3 reads TGCAGTGCCAGTACACAGGCGGGAGAAAAACTGTTTTTT. Translating it yields CSASTQAGEKLFF.

This clone was seen once. This chain uses TRBV6-5 with TRBJ1-1; TRBD1 agrees at 7 bases. Germline lookup yields CDR1 MNHEY and CDR2 SVGAGI. The J segment lost 4 bases and the V segment lost 6 bases, leaving 5 bases of the junction unmatched. The CDR3 loop spans 13 amino acids. The DNA for the CDR3 is TGTGCCAGCAGCACAGGGGTGAGCACTGAAGCTTTCTTT. Its protein is CASSTGVSTEAFF.

This clone was seen many times. The rearrangement joins TRBV7-9 to TRBJ2-1, with a possible D match to TRBD1 (5 bases). This CDR3 contains 11 residues. V lost 10 bases and J 6 bases, leaving 10 bases between the germline ends. In germline, CDR1 is SEHNR, CDR2 FQNEAQ (reference sequence). DNA of the CDR3: TGTGCCACCCAGACAGCCAATGAGCAGTTCTTC. It codes for CATQTANEQFF.

This chain links TRBV5-1 with TRBJ2-1; possibly TRBD1 for D (6 bases). The CDR3 is 14 amino acids. The germline gives CDR1 SGHRS, CDR2 YFSETQ. The V and J ends lost 2 bases and 5 bases respectively, with 11 bases between them. The CDR3 spells CASSFIKGDNEQFF. The CDR3 DNA is TGCGCCAGCAGCTTCATCAAGGGGGACAATGAGCAGTTCTTC.

This clone was recorded at least ten times. This chain joins TRBV3-1 (or the pseudogene TRBV3-2) and TRBJ1-1; D perhaps matches TRBD1 (5 bases). The CDR3 is 14 amino acids. From germline, CDR1 is LGHDT and CDR2 YNNKEL (reference sequence). Trimming removed 1 base from V and 0 bases from J, with 6 bases in between. CDR3 in amino acids: CASSQGTLNTEAFF. CDR3 DNA sequence: TGTGCCAGCAGCCAAGGGACATTGAACACTGAAGCTTTCTTT.

This clone was picked up one time. V and J are TRBV30 and TRBJ1-3; TRBD1 agrees at 8 bases. V lost 2 bases to trimming and J lost 4 bases; unmatched junction nucleotides: 7. CDR1 GTSNPN and CDR2 SVGIG come from the germline V gene (reference sequence). This CDR3 is 15 amino acids long. CDR3 in DNA: TGTGCCTGGAGTACAGGGGGGGGCTTGGGAAACACCATATATTTT. It specifies CAWSTGGGLGNTIYF.

The chain links TRBV28 to TRBJ2-7, with D possibly TRBD2 on 5 matching bases. CDR3 length: 13 residues. Trimming left V 7 bases short and J 7 bases short, with 17 bases between. From germline, CDR1 is MDHEN and CDR2 SYDVKM. The CDR3 sequence: CASTRQSSGEQYF. For the CDR3, the DNA is TGTGCCAGCACCCGACAAAGCTCGGGAGAGCAGTACTTC.

This rearrangement joins TRBV19 to TRBJ2-1, with TRBD2 matching over 7 bases. Germline CDR1 LNHDA, CDR2 SQIVND (reference sequence). The CDR3 sequence is 16 residues long. J gave up 7 bases and V 5 bases, and 14 bases lay outside the gene matches. CDR3 in DNA: TGTGCCAGTAGTCCCACCTGGAGCGGGGCTTCGAATGAGCAGTTCTTC. Translating it yields CASSPTWSGASNEQFF.

The chain employs TRBV6-5 and TRBJ1-2; TRBD1 is a possible D gene (5 bases). The CDR3 is 13 amino acids. Germline V CDR1 and CDR2: MNHEY, SVGAGI. Trimming stripped 4 bases from V and 4 bases from J, with 10 bases between. The CDR3 region is CASSSREGYGYTF. DNA of the CDR3: TGTGCCAGCAGTTCCAGGGAGGGCTATGGCTACACCTTC.